The clone carrying this TCR beta chain was counted a few times. From germline, CDR1 is SGHVS and CDR2 FQNEAQ. This CDR3 region has 16 residues. V was clipped by 4 bases and J by 5 bases, with 17 bases between them. The PCR was carried out with 60 Vbeta primers and 13 Jbeta primers. Measured with immunoSEQ multiplex PCR; TCRdb has only the in-frame clones, and not every one. Counted here are about 140,000 clones, about 78% occurring once; the ten biggest clones make up 6.8%. The data were taken from a study of cytomegalovirus exposure and HLA in healthy donors. Material for sequencing was PBMCs. V usage is TRBV7-8 and J usage is TRBJ1-4; the D is unclear. The sequence was obtained from a man aged 40-55 years in good health and CMV-seropositive. CDR3 nucleotide sequence: TGTGCCAGCAGCTCCTGGCGGGGTCAGAAAAATGAAAAACTGTTTTTT. Translated, it gives CASSSWRGQKNEKLFF.